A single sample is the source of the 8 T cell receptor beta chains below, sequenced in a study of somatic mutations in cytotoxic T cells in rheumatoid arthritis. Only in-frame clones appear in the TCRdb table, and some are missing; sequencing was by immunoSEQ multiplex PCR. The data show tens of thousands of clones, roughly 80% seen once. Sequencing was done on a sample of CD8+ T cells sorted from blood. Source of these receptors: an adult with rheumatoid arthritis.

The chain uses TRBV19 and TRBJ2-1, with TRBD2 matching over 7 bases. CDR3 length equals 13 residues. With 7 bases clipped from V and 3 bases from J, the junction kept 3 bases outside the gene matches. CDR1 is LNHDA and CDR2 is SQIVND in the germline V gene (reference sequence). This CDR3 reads CASTKRGYNEQFF. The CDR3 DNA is TGTGCCAGTACTAAGCGGGGCTACAATGAGCAGTTCTTC. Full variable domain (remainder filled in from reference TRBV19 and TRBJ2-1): DGGITQSPKYLFRKEGQNVTLSCEQNLNHDAMYWYRQDPGQGLRLIYYSQIVNDFQKGDIAEGYSVSREKKESFPLTVTSAQKNPTAFYLCASTKRGYNEQFFGPGTRLTVL.

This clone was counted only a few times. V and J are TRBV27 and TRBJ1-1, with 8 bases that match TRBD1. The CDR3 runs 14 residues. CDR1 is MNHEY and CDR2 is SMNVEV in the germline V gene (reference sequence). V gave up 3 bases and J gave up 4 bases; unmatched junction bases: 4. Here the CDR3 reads CASSLGQETTEAFF. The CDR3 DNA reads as TGTGCCAGCAGTTTGGGACAGGAAACCACTGAAGCTTTCTTT.

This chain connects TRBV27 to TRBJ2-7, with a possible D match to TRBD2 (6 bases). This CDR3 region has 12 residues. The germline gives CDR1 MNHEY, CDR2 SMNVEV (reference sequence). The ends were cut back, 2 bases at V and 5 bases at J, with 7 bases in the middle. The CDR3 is CASSLGGNEQYF. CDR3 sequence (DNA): TGTGCCAGCAGTTTAGGGGGGAACGAGCAGTACTTC.

The CDR3 loop reads CASSQDSQALGGYTF. CDR3 coding DNA: TGCGCCAGCAGCCAAGACTCTCAGGCCCTCGGTGGCTACACCTTC. This chain connects TRBV4-3 to TRBJ1-2, with unresolved D. The CDR3 runs 15 residues. Germline values: CDR1 LGHNA, CDR2 YSLEER. V was clipped by 0 bases and J by 7 bases, with 15 bases between them.

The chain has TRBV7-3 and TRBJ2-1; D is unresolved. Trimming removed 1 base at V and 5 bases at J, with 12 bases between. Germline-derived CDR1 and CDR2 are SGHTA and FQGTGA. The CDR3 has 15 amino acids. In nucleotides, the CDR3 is TGTGCCAGCAGCTTAAGGGGTGGGATTGACAATGAGCAGTTCTTC. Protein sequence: CASSLRGGIDNEQFF.

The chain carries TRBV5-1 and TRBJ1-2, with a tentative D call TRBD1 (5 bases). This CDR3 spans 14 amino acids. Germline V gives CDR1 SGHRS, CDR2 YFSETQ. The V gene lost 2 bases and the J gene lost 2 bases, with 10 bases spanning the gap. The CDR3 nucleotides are TGCGCCAGCAGCTTAGGGACGAAAAACTATGGCTACACCTTC. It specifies CASSLGTKNYGYTF.

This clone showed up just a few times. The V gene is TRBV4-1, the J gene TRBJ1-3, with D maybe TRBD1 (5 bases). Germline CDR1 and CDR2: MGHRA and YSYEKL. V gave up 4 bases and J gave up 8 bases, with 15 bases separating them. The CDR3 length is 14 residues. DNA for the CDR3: TGCGCCAGCAGCCCGGACATATCCCAGGACACCATATATTTT. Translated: CASSPDISQDTIYF.

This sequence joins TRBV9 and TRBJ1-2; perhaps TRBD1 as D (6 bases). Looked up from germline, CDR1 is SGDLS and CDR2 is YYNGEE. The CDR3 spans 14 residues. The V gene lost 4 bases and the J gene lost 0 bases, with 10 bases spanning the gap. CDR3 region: CASSKTGANYGYTF. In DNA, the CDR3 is TGTGCCAGCAGCAAGACAGGAGCTAACTATGGCTACACCTTC.